This T cell receptor (beta chain) originates from a study of cytomegalovirus exposure and HLA in healthy donors. Study conclusions and caveats: The later analysis indicated that the majority of CMV-associated TCR beta chains appeared HLA-restricted.

Both 60 Vbeta primers and 13 Jbeta primers went into the PCR. Sequencing used immunoSEQ multiplex PCR; TCRdb keeps in-frame clones, though not all of them. The data hold 120,000 or so clones, with over 60% observed a single time. Comment on this clone: The antigen is undetermined.

The sequence came from a woman in her thirties or forties in good health and CMV-seronegative. Sequenced input: PBMCs.

This CDR3 is CASSTGGREGTGELFF. Here the CDR3 DNA reads TGTGCCAGCAGCACCGGGGGGCGGGAGGGCACCGGGGAGCTGTTTTTT. The chain carries TRBV9 and TRBJ2-2; 9 nucleotides match TRBD2. V trimming: 4 bases; J trimming: 4 bases; junction bases outside the gene matches: 8. Germline V gene lookup returns CDR1 SGDLS and CDR2 YYNGEE. The CDR3 has 16 amino acids.